These T cell receptor beta chains were read from a single sample in a study of T cell changes during pregnancy in multiple sclerosis. The repertoire was sequenced with immunoSEQ multiplex PCR; TCRdb's copy has only in-frame clones and lacks some. The sample lists around 79,000 clones, about 90% occurring once. This sample comprised CD4+ T cells from peripheral blood mononuclear cells, obtained in the second trimester of pregnancy. The source of these receptors is a female donor with multiple sclerosis, enrolled in a pregnancy study. Both conserved end residues are part of each CDR3. A D gene is named only where the DNA matches it firmly. Clone size is stated in some rows and not others, as once, few, many or a class when expanded.

>TRBJ1-2|TRBD1|NA|TRBV19
CASLGQGDYGYTF
TGTGCCAGTCTGGGACAGGGGGACTATGGCTACACCTTC
>TRBJ1-6|NA|NA|TRBV2
CASSPDSRSPLHF
TGTGCCAGCAGCCCGGACAGTCGATCACCCCTCCACTTT
>TRBJ1-5|TRBD1|NA|TRBV28
CASRGTGVNQPQHF
TGTGCCAGCAGAGGGACAGGGGTTAATCAGCCCCAGCATTTT
>TRBJ2-6|NA|once|TRBV30
CAWSTRRISGANVLTF
TGTGCCTGGAGTACAAGGAGGATCTCTGGGGCCAACGTCCTGACTTTC
>TRBJ1-2|NA|NA|TRBV30
CAWSSGDGGYTF
TGTGCCTGGAGTTCAGGGGATGGCGGCTACACCTTC
>TRBJ2-3|TRBD1|NA|TRBV28
CASSQRGPTDTQYF
TGTGCCAGCAGTCAAAGGGGGCCCACAGATACGCAGTATTTT
>TRBJ2-7|TRBD2|NA|TRBV12-5
CASGLAGGPINKQSYEQYF
TGTGCTAGTGGTTTGGCGGGGGGACCGATAAACAAGCAGTCCTACGAGCAGTACTTC
>TRBJ2-3|TRBD2|NA|TRBV18
CASSPGLAGVWDTQYF
TGTGCCAGCTCACCAGGACTAGCGGGGGTTTGGGATACGCAGTATTTT
>TRBJ1-2|TRBD1|NA|TRBV5-4
CASSTDRNSYGYTF
TGTGCCAGCAGCACGGACAGGAACAGCTATGGCTACACCTTC
>TRBJ2-1|TRBD2|NA|TRBV4-2
CASSQDLAGVSNEQFF
TGTGCCAGCAGCCAAGATCTAGCGGGAGTTAGCAATGAGCAGTTCTTC
>TRBJ1-1|NA|NA|TRBV6-1
CASIRTVNTEAFF
TGTGCCAGCATAAGGACAGTGAACACTGAAGCTTTCTTT
>TRBJ2-7|TRBD2|NA|TRBV29-1
CSVEWREDEQYF
TGCAGCGTTGAATGGCGGGAGGACGAGCAGTACTTC
>TRBJ1-2|TRBD1|NA|TRBV27
CASSLTLTGGFYGYTF
TGTGCCAGCAGTTTAACCCTGACAGGGGGCTTCTATGGCTACACCTTC
>TRBJ2-7|TRBD1|NA|TRBV10-3
CAISENVGQGYEQYF
TGTGCCATCAGTGAGAACGTCGGACAGGGATACGAGCAGTACTTC
>TRBJ1-1|NA|NA|TRBV7-3
CASSLRAGNTEAFF
TGTGCCAGCAGCTTAAGAGCAGGGAACACTGAAGCTTTCTTT
>TRBJ1-5|TRBD1|NA|TRBV23-1
CASSQSPGQGVGNQPQHF
TGCGCCAGCAGTCAATCTCCGGGACAGGGGGTCGGCAATCAGCCCCAGCATTTT
>TRBJ1-1|TRBD1|NA|TRBV5-6
CASSLSRDRGLDDTEAFF
TGTGCCAGCAGCTTGTCCCGGGACAGGGGGCTGGATGACACTGAAGCTTTCTTT
>TRBJ1-5|TRBD1|NA|TRBV5-6
CASSPYQGAGQPQHF
TGTGCCAGCAGCCCCTACCAGGGGGCGGGTCAGCCCCAGCATTTT
>TRBJ2-1|NA|NA|TRBV11-1
CASSLGGGTHSYNEQFF
TGTGCCAGCAGCTTAGGGGGGGGGACACACTCCTACAATGAGCAGTTCTTC
>TRBJ2-7|TRBD1|NA|TRBV6-6
CASSYDRDHLGEQYF
TGTGCCAGCAGTTACGACAGGGACCATTTGGGCGAGCAGTACTTC
>TRBJ1-4|TRBD1|NA|TRBV5-1
CASSAGQINEKLFF
TGCGCCAGCAGCGCGGGACAGATTAATGAAAAACTGTTTTTT
>TRBJ2-5|NA|NA|TRBV2
CASKDIAITQYF
TGTGCCAGCAAAGACATTGCTATAACCCAGTACTTC
>TRBJ1-4|TRBD1|once|TRBV4-1
CASSQGRGQGDEKLFF
TGCGCCAGCAGCCAAGGCCGGGGACAGGGGGACGAAAAACTGTTTTTT
>TRBJ2-7|NA|NA|TRBV28
CASRGDSYEQYF
TGTGCCAGCAGGGGAGACTCCTACGAGCAGTACTTC
>TRBJ2-3|TRBD1|NA|TRBV18
CASSPGQVTDTQYF
TGTGCCAGCTCACCGGGACAGGTCACAGATACGCAGTATTTT
>TRBJ2-3|NA|NA|TRBV4-1
CASSQEVRDTQYF
TGCGCCAGCAGCCAAGAGGTGAGGGATACGCAGTATTTT
>TRBJ2-7|TRBD2|once|TRBV4-1
CASSQELAASREQYF
TGCGCCAGCAGCCAAGAACTAGCGGCCTCCCGGGAGCAGTACTTC
>TRBJ2-3|NA|NA|TRBV28
CASSFPTTGTDTQYF
TGTGCCAGCAGTTTCCCCACGACCGGGACAGATACGCAGTATTTT
>TRBJ1-4|TRBD1|NA|TRBV13
CASSSGQGAGKLFF
TGTGCCAGCAGCTCGGGACAGGGGGCAGGGAAACTGTTTTTT
>TRBJ1-1|TRBD1|once|TRBV19
CASRTGTANTEAFF
TGTGCCAGTAGGACCGGGACAGCGAACACTGAAGCTTTCTTT
>TRBJ1-2|NA|NA|TRBV5-1
CASSPTAGSHGYTF
TGCGCCAGCAGCCCGACCGCAGGTTCTCATGGCTACACCTTC